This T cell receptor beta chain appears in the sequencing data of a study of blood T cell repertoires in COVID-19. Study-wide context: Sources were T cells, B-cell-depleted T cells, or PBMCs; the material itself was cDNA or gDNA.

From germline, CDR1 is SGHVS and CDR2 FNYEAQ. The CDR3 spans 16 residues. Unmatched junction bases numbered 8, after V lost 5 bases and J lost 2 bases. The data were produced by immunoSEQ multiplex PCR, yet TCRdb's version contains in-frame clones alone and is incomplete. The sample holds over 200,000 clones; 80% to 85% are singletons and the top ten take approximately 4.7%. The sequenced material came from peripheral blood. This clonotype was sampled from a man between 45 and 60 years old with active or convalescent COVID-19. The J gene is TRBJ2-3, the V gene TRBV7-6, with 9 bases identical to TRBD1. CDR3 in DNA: TGTGCCAGCAGCCCAGCCGACAGGGGGGTCACAGATACGCAGTATTTT. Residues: CASSPADRGVTDTQYF.